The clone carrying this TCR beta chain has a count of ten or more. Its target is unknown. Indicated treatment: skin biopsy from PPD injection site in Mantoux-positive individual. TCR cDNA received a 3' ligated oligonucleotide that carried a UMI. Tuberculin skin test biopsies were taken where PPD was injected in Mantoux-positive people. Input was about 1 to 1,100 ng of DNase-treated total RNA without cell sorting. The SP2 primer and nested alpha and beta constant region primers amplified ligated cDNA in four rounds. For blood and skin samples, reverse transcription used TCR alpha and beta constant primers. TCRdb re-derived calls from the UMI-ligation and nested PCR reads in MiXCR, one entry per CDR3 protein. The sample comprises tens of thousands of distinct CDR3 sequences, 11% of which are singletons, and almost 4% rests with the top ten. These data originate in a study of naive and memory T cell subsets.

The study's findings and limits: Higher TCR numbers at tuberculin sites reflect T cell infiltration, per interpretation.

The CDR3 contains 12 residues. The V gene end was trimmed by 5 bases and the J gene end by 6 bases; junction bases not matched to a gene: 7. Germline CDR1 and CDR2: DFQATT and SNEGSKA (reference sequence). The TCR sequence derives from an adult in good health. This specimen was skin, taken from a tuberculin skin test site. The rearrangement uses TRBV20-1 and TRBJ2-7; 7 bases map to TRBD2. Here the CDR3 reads CSAGSGKGEQYF. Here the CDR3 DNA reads TGCAGTGCTGGGAGCGGGAAAGGCGAGCAGTACTTC.